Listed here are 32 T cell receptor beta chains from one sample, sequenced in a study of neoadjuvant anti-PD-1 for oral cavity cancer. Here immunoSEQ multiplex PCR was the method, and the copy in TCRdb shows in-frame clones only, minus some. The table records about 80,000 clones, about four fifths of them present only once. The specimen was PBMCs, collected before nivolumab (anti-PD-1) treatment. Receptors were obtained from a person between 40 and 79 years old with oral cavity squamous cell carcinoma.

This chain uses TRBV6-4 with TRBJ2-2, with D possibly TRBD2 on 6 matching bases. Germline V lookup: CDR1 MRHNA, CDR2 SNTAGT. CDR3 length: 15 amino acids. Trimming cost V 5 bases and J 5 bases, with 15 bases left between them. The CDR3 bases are TGTGCCAGCAGTCGTGAGGAGGGAAGAACCGGGGAGCTGTTTTTT. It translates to CASSREEGRTGELFF.

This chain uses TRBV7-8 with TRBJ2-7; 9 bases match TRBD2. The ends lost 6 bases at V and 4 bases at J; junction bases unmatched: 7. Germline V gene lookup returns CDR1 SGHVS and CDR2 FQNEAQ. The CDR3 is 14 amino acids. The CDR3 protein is CASRASGGTYEQYF. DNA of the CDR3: TGTGCCAGCAGGGCGAGCGGGGGGACGTACGAGCAGTACTTC.

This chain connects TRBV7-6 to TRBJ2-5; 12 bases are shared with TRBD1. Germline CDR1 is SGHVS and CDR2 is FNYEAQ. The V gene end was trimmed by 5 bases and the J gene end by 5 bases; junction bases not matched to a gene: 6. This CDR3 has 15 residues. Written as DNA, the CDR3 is TGTGCCAGCAGCCAGGGACAGGGGGCGTGGGAGACCCAGTACTTC. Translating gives CASSQGQGAWETQYF.

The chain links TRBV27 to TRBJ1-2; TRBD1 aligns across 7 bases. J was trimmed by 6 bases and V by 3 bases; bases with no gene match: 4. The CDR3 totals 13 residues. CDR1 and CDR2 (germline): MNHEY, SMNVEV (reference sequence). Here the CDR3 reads CASSFNRGNGYTF. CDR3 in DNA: TGTGCCAGCAGTTTCAACAGGGGAAATGGCTACACCTTC.

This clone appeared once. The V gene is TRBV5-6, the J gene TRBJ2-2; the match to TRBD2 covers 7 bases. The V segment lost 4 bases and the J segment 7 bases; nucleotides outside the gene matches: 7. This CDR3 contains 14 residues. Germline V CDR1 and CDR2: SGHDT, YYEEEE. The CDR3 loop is CASSPPGGSGELFF. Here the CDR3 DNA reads TGTGCCAGCAGCCCGCCCGGGGGGAGCGGGGAGCTGTTTTTT.

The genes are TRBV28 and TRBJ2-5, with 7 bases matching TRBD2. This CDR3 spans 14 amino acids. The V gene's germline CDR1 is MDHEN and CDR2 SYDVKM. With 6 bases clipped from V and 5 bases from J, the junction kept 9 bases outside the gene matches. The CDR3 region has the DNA TGTGCCAGCAGAGCTAGCGGAATGGGGGAGACCCAGTACTTC. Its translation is CASRASGMGETQYF.

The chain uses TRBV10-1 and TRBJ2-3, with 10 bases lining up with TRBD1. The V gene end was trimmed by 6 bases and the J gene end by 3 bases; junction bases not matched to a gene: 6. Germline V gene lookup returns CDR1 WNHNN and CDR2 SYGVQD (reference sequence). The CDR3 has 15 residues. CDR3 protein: CASRGGTGETDTQYF. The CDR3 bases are TGCGCCAGCAGAGGCGGGACAGGGGAAACAGATACGCAGTATTTT.

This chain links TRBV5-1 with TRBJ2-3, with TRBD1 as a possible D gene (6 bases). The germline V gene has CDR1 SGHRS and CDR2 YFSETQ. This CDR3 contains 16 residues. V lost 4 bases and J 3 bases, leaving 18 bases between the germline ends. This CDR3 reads CASSPGQLTGTDTQYF. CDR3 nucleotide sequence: TGCGCCAGCAGCCCCGGACAGCTTACGGGGACAGATACGCAGTATTTT.

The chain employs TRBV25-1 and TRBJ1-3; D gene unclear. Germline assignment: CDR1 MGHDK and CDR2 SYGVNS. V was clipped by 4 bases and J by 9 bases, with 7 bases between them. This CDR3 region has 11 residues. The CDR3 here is CASSGTSTIYF. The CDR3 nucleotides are TGTGCCAGCAGTGGAACCAGCACCATATATTTT.

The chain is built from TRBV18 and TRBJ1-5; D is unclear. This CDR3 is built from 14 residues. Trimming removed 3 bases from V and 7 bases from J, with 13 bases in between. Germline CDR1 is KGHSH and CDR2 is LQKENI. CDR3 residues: CASSPQRVGQPQHF. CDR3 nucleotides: TGTGCCAGCTCACCTCAAAGGGTTGGGCAGCCCCAGCATTTT.

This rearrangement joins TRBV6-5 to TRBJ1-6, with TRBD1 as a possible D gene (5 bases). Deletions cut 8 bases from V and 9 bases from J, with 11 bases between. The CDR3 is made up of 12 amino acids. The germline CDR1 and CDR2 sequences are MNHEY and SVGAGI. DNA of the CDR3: TGTGCCAGCGCCGGGGCGCTTTCACCCCTCCACTTT. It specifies CASAGALSPLHF.

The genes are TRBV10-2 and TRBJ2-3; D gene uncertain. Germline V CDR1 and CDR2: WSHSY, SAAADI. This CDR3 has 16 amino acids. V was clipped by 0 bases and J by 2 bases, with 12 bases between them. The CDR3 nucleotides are TGCGCCAGCAGTGAGTCCACCGGTGCCGTCACAGATACGCAGTATTTT. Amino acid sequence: CASSESTGAVTDTQYF.

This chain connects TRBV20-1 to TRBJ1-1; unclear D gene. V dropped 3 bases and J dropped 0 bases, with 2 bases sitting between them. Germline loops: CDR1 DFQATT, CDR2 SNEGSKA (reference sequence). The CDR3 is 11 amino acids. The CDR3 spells CSARVNTEAFF. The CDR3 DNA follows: TGCAGTGCTAGGGTGAACACTGAAGCTTTCTTT.

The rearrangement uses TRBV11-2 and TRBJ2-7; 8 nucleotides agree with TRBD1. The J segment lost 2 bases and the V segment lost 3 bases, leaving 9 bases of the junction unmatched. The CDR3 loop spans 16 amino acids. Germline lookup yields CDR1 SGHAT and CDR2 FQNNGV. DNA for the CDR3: TGTGCCAGCAGCTTCTCTCTGGACAGGGTAACCTACGAGCAGTACTTC. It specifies CASSFSLDRVTYEQYF.

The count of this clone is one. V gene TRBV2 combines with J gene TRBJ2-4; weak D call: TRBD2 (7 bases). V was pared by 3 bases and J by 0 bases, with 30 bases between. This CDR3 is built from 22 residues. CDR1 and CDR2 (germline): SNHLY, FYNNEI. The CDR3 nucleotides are TGTGCCAGCAGTGAGCGACCTACAGGGAGGGGCGTCGGGGAGGGAGCCAAAAACATTCAGTACTTC. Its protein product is CASSERPTGRGVGEGAKNIQYF.

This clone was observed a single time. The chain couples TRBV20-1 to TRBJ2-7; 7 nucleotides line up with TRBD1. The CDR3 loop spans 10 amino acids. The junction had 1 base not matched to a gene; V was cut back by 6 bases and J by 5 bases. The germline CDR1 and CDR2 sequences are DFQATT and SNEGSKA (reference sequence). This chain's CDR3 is CSAGTDEQYF. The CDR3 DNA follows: TGCAGTGCCGGGACAGACGAGCAGTACTTC.

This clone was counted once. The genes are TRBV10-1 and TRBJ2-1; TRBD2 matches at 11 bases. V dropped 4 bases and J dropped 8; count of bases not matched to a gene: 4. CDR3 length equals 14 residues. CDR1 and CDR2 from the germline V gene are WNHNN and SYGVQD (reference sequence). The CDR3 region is CASSGGLAGDEQFF. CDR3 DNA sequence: TGCGCCAGCAGTGGAGGACTAGCGGGCGATGAGCAGTTCTTC.

The CDR3 DNA reads as TGTGCCAGCAGCAAAGGGATGAGGGCCGGGCGGCATCAGCCCCAGCATTTT. Protein: CASSKGMRAGRHQPQHF. The chain carries TRBV21-1 and TRBJ1-5. TRBV21-1 is noted as a pseudogene. This CDR3 comprises 17 residues.

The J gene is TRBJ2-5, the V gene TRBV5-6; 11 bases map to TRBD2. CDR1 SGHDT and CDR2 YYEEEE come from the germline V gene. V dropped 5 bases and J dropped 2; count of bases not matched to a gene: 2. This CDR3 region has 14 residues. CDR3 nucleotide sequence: TGTGCCAGCAGTCTAGCGGGAGGTCAAGAGACCCAGTACTTC. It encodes CASSLAGGQETQYF. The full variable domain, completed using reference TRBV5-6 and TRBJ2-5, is DAGVTQSPTHLIKTRGQQVTLRCSPKSGHDTVSWYQQALGQGPQFIFQYYEEEERQRGNFPDRFSGHQFPNYSSELNVNALLLGDSALYLCASSLAGGQETQYFGPGTRLLVL.

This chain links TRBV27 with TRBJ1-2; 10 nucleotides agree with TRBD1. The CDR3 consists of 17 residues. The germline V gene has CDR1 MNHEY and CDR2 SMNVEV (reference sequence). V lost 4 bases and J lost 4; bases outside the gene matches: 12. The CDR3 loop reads CASSSRTGGSATYGYTF. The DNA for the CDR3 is TGTGCCAGCAGTTCCAGGACAGGGGGAAGCGCTACCTATGGCTACACCTTC.

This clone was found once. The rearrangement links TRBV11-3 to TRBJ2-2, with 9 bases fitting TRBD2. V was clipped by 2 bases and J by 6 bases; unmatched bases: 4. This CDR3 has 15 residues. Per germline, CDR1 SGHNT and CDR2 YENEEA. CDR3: CASSLSAGGSGELFF. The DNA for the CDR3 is TGTGCCAGCAGCTTATCAGCGGGAGGTTCCGGGGAGCTGTTTTTT.

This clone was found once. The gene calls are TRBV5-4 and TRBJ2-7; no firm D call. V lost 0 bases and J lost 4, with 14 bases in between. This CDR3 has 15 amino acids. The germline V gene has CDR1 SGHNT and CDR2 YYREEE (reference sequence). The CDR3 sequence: CASSLAGRSKYEQYF. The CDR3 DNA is TGTGCCAGCAGCTTGGCTGGCAGGTCCAAATACGAGCAGTACTTC.

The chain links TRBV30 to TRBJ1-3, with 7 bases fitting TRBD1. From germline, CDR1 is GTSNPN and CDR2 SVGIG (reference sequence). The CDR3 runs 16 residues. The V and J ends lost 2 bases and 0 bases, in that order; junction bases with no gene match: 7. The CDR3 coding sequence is TGTGCCTGGAGTCCGGGACAGCCTTACTCTGGAAACACCATATATTTT. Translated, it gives CAWSPGQPYSGNTIYF.

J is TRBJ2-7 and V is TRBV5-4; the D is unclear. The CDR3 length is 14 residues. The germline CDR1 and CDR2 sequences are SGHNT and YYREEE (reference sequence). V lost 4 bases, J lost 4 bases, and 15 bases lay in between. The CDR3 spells CASSRAGVGYEQYF. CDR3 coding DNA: TGTGCCAGCAGCCGGGCCGGTGTAGGGTACGAGCAGTACTTC.

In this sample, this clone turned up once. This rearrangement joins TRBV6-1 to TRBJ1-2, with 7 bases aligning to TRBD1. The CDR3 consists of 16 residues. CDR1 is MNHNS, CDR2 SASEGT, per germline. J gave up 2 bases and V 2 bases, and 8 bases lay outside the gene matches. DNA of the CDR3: TGTGCCAGCAGTGAACTCAGGACAGGAAAAAACTATGGCTACACCTTC. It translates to CASSELRTGKNYGYTF.

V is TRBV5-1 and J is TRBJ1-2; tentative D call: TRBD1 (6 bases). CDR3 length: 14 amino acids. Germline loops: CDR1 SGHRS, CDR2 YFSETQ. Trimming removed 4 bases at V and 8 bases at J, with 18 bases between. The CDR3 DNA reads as TGCGCCAGCAGCCCGGCAGAGGGGGTACAAGGCTACACCTTC. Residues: CASSPAEGVQGYTF.

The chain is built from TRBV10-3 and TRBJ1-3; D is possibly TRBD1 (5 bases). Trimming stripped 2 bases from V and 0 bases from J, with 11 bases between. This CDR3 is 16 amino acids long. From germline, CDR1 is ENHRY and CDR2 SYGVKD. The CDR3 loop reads CAISEAGPNSGNTIYF. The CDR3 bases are TGTGCCATCAGTGAGGCGGGGCCGAACTCTGGAAACACCATATATTTT.

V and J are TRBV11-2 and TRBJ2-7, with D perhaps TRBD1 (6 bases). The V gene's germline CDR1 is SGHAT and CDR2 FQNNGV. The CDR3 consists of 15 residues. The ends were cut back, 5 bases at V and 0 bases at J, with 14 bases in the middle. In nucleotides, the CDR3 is TGTGCCAGCAGCCTACAGGGCATCAGCTCCTACGAGCAGTACTTC. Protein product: CASSLQGISSYEQYF.

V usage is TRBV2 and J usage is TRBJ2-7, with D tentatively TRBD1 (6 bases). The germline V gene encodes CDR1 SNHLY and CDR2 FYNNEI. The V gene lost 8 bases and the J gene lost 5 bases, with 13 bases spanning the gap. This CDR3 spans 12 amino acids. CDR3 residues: CASHRVWNEQYF. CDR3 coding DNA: TGTGCCAGCCACAGGGTCTGGAACGAGCAGTACTTC.

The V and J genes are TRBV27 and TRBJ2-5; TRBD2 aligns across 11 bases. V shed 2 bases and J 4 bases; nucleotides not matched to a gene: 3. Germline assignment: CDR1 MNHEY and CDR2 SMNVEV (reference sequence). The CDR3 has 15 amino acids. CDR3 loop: CASSLLAGGIETQYF. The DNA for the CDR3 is TGTGCCAGCAGTTTACTAGCGGGAGGCATAGAGACCCAGTACTTC.

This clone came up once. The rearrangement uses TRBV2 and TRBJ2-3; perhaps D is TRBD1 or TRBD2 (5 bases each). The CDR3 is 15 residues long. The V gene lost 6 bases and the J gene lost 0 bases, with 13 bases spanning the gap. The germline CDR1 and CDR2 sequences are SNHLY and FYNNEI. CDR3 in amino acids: CASRSRGDSTDTQYF. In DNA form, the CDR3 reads TGTGCCAGCAGAAGTCGAGGGGACAGCACAGATACGCAGTATTTT.

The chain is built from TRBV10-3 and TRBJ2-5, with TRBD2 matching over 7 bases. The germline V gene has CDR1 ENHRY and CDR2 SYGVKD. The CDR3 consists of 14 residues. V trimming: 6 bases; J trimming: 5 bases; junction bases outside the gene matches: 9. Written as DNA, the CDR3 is TGTGCCATCAGCGCAGCGGGATATGGGGAGACCCAGTACTTC. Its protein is CAISAAGYGETQYF.